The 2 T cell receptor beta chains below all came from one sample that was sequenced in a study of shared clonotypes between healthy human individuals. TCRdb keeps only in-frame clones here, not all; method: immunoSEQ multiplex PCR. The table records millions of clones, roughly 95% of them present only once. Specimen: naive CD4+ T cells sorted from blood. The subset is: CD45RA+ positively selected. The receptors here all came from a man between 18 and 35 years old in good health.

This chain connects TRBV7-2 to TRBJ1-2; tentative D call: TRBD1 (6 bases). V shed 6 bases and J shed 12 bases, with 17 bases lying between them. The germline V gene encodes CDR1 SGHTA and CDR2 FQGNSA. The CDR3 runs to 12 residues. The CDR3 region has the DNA TGTGCCAGCAGTCAGGATTACAGGGCGGACACCTTC. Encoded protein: CASSQDYRADTF.

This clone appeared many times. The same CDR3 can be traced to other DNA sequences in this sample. CDR3 loop: CAWSGRGRGSGQYF. The CDR3 coding sequence is TGTGCCTGGAGTGGTAGGGGCAGAGGAAGCGGGCAGTACTTC. The gene calls are TRBV30 and TRBJ2-7, with D possibly being TRBD1 or TRBD2 (5 bases each). V was pared by 1 base and J by 9 bases, with 19 bases between. The CDR3 has 14 residues. CDR1 and CDR2 (germline): GTSNPN, SVGIG (reference sequence). Full variable domain (remainder filled in from reference TRBV30 and TRBJ2-7): SQTIHQWPATLVQPVGSPLSLECTVEGTSNPNLYWYRQAAGRGLQLLFYSVGIGQISSEVPQNLSASRPQDRQFILSSKKLLLSDSGFYLCAWSGRGRGSGQYFGPGTRLTVT.